This T cell receptor (beta chain) originates from a study of STAT5B mutations in CD4+ large granular lymphocyte leukemia. For the study at large: The CDR3 'QG' motif was associated with a particular HLA allele among healthy donors. Study-level points and caveats: Main leukemic clonotypes were patient-specific, but 25% appeared at low frequency elsewhere. Top patient clones used TRBV06 genes more often: 8/27 versus 2/35 in controls.

With respect to this clone: What it binds is not known.

Sequencing was at survey level. TCRdb keeps only in-frame clones here, not all; method: immunoSEQ multiplex PCR. This table holds just over 40,000 clones, around 85% found once. CDR1 is SGDLS and CDR2 is YYNGEE in the germline V gene. The CDR3 spans 15 residues. Trimming stripped 0 bases from V and 0 bases from J, with 6 bases between. The origin of this receptor is a human donor in good health. The chain joins TRBV9 to TRBJ1-4; no definite D call. Sequences were obtained from CD4+ T cells from blood buffy coats. CDR3 sequence: CASSVGASTNEKLFF. The DNA of the CDR3 is TGTGCCAGCAGCGTAGGAGCATCAACTAATGAAAAACTGTTTTTT. Using reference TRBV9 and TRBJ1-4 for the parts outside the CDR3, the full variable domain is DSGVTQTPKHLITATGQRVTLRCSPRSGDLSVYWYQQSLDQGLQFLIQYYNGEERAKGNILERFSAQQFPDLHSELNLSSLELGDSALYFCASSVGASTNEKLFFGSGTQLSVL.